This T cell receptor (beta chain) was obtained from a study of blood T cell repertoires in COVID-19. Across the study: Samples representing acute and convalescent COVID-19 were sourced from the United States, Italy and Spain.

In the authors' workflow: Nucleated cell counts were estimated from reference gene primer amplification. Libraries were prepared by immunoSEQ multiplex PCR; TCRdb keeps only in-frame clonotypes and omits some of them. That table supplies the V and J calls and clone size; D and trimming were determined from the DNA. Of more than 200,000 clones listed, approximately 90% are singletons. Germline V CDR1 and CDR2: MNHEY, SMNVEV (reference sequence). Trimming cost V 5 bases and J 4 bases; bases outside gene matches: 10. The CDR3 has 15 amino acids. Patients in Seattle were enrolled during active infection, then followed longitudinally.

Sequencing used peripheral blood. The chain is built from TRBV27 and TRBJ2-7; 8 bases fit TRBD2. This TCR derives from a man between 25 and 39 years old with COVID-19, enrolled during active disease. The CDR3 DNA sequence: TGTGCCAGCAGTCTCTCTTCGGGACTAGGATACGAGCAGTACTTC. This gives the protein CASSLSSGLGYEQYF.